What follows are 9 T cell receptor beta chains derived from one specimen sequenced in a study of blood T cells in healthy people across ages (dated by TCRdb to the mid-2010s). Libraries came from 5' RACE. The sequencing machine was an Illumina HiSeq 2500. A second roughly 7 to 11 cycle PCR used a sample-barcoded 5' primer and a J-beta primer mix. The public reads were quality trimmed at Q25 with fastp and then assembled into clones with MiXCR by TCRdb, keeping productive beta chains. Each CDR3 protein appears once, grouped with its most common genes and DNA. Here the sample has about 970,000 distinct CDR3 sequences; 51% occur a single time. Jointly, the top ten make up 20% to 25% of the sample. Material: blood. The source is a woman aged 55-70 years in good health.

The chain links TRBV7-8 to TRBJ2-3; no clear D. The CDR3 consists of 21 residues. V dropped 6 bases and J dropped 4 bases, with 35 bases sitting between them. Germline loops: CDR1 SGHVS, CDR2 FQNEAQ. CDR3 residues: CASSRRASVWNGWEDADTQYF. The CDR3 DNA reads as TGTGCCAGCAGTCGACGGGCGAGCGTGTGGAATGGCTGGGAAGACGCAGATACGCAGTATTTT.

The V gene is TRBV14, the J gene TRBJ2-7; 8 nucleotides match TRBD2. The J call may be mistaken, given a closer DNA end match to TRBJ2-1. The CDR3 extends over 17 amino acids. The germline gives CDR1 SGHDN, CDR2 FVKESK. In DNA, the CDR3 is TGTGCCAGCAGCCAAGATATAGGCGGGAGGTTATACAATGAGCAGTTCTTC. This codes for CASSQDIGGRLYNEQFF.

V is TRBV7-9 and J is TRBJ1-6; 7 bases map to TRBD1. The trim removed 5 bases at V and 13 bases at J, leaving 20 bases unmatched. The CDR3 contains 17 residues. CDR1 and CDR2 from the germline V gene are SEHNR and FQNEAQ (reference sequence). CDR3 DNA: TGTGCCAGCAGCCCACTGATTACGACAGGGAGAGGAGCGCCCCTCCACTTT. Translating gives CASSPLITTGRGAPLHF.

The CDR3 reads CATSRDRGREGGKQYF. The CDR3 bases are TGTGCCACCAGCAGAGATCGCGGACGGGAGGGCGGTAAGCAGTACTTC. This chain links TRBV15 with TRBJ2-7; 8 positions match TRBD2. The J segment lost 8 bases and the V segment lost 0 bases, leaving 12 bases of the junction unmatched. The CDR3 extends over 16 amino acids. Germline V gene sequence: CDR1 LNHNV, CDR2 YYDKDF (reference sequence). The full variable domain, in which reference TRBV15 and TRBJ2-7 provide the parts outside the CDR3, is DAMVIQNPRYQVTQFGKPVTLSCSQTLNHNVMYWYQQKSSQAPKLLFHYYDKDFNNEADTPDNFQSRRPNTSFCFLDIRSPGLGDTAMYLCATSRDRGREGGKQYFGPGTRLTVT.

The sample holds a few counts of this clonotype. V and J are TRBV7-9 and TRBJ2-7; TRBD1 is a possible D gene (6 bases). V was pared by 3 bases and J by 0 bases, with 18 bases between. The V gene's germline CDR1 is SEHNR and CDR2 FQNEAQ (reference sequence). CDR3 length: 17 amino acids. The CDR3 sequence: CASSFPHRAPSSYEQYF. The CDR3 DNA is TGTGCCAGCAGCTTCCCCCACAGGGCCCCCAGCTCCTACGAGCAGTACTTC. Complete variable domain (other parts from reference TRBV7-9 and TRBJ2-7): DTGVSQNPRHKITKRGQNVTFRCDPISEHNRLYWYRQTLGQGPEFLTYFQNEAQLEKSRLLSDRFSAERPKGSFSTLEIQRTEQGDSAMYLCASSFPHRAPSSYEQYFGPGTRLTVT.

The genes are TRBV6-5 and TRBJ2-5; D might be TRBD1 (5 bases). Germline CDR1 MNHEY, CDR2 SVGAGI. The V end was cut by 2 bases, the J end by 0 bases, with 7 bases between. The CDR3 has 14 residues. The CDR3 DNA sequence: TGTGCCAGCAGTTACCGACAGTACCAAGAGACCCAGTACTTC. This sequence encodes CASSYRQYQETQYF.

J is TRBJ2-3 and V is TRBV20-1; 11 nucleotides agree with TRBD2. This CDR3 contains 15 residues. V gave up 3 bases and J gave up 4 bases; unmatched junction bases: 6. Germline CDR1 is DFQATT and CDR2 is SNEGSKA (reference sequence). Here the CDR3 reads CSASRLSGRADTQYF. The CDR3 DNA reads as TGCAGTGCTAGCCGACTTAGCGGGAGGGCAGATACGCAGTATTTT.

This clonotype showed up just once. The germline gene is not matched at one end of the junction; a read error may be the cause. This chain uses TRBV18 with TRBJ2-1; 11 nucleotides match TRBD2. There are 15 residues in the CDR3. Germline V lookup: CDR1 KGHSH, CDR2 LQKENI. CDR3 nucleotides: TGTGCCAGCTCCTCGGGACTAGCGGTTTACAATAAGCAGTTCTTC. Translating gives CASSSGLAVYNKQFF.

Only a few counts were recorded for this clonotype. The chain couples TRBV4-2 to TRBJ2-5; D not certain. The CDR3 length is 13 residues. Trimming cost V 4 bases and J 1 base, with 7 bases left between them. The germline V gene has CDR1 LGHNA and CDR2 YNFKEQ. This chain's CDR3 is CASSLDAQETQYF. The CDR3 coding sequence is TGTGCCAGCAGCCTAGACGCCCAAGAGACCCAGTACTTC.